The entry below describes one TCR beta chain. The antigen is unknown. This sample was included in a study of cytomegalovirus exposure and HLA in healthy donors. Researchers ran the PCR with 60 Vbeta and 13 Jbeta primers. Sequencing was performed with immunoSEQ multiplex PCR; in TCRdb, only in-frame clones are kept and a portion is missing. Here the sample table reports around 120,000 clones. V gave up 2 bases and J gave up 1 base; unmatched junction bases: 4. Looked up from germline, CDR1 is SNHLY and CDR2 is FYNNEI. The CDR3 spans 15 residues. Overall study results and limits: Per published accounts, TCR beta sequences correctly predicted the HLA-A and HLA-B alleles of most subjects.

The receptor was derived from a man aged 18-30 years in good health and CMV-seronegative. This chain links TRBV2 with TRBJ2-7, with TRBD1 identical over 8 bases. Sequenced: PBMCs. The CDR3 loop reads CASSELRTGSYEQYF. The CDR3 DNA sequence: TGTGCCAGCAGTGAATTAAGGACAGGGTCCTACGAGCAGTACTTC. Supplemented by reference TRBV2 and TRBJ2-7, the full variable domain reads EPEVTQTPSHQVTQMGQEVILRCVPISNHLYFYWYRQILGQKVEFLVSFYNNEISEKSEIFDDQFSVERPDGSNFTLKIRSTKLEDSAMYFCASSELRTGSYEQYFGPGTRLTVT.